The T cell receptor beta chain under discussion was sequenced for a study of shared T cell receptors in the human thymus. TCRdb's table, derived via immunoSEQ multiplex PCR, lists solely in-frame clones and lacks some. Of some 760,000 clones in the sample, roughly 88% were seen once. CDR1 SNHLY and CDR2 FYNNEI come from the germline V gene. Trimming cost V 3 bases and J 5 bases, with 10 bases left between them. This CDR3 is 14 amino acids long. The same sample was also used in a study of human thymus T cells. That study adds: Having corrective surgery for congenital heart defects, healthy Finnish infants were the ones who donated. Resections from corrective heart surgery provided thymus tissue.

The rearrangement links TRBV2 to TRBJ2-2; no reliable D call. What was sequenced was thymocytes. This clonotype was sampled from a girl under three years old with a congenital heart defect. DNA of the CDR3: TGTGCCAGCAGTGAGAGTACTCCTACCGGGGAGCTGTTTTTT. This gives the protein CASSESTPTGELFF.